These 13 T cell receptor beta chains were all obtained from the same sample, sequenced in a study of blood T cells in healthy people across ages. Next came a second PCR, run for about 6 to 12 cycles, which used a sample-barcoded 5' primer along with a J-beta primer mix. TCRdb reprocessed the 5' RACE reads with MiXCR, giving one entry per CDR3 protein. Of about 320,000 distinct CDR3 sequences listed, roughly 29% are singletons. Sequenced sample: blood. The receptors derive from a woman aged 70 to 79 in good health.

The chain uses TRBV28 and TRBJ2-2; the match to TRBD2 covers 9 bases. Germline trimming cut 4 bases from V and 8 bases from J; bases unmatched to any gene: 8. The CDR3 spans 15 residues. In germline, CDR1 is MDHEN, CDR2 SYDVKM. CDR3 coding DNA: TGTGCCAGCAGTTCTAGCGGGACCATTAAGGGGGAGCTGTTTTTT. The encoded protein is CASSSSGTIKGELFF.

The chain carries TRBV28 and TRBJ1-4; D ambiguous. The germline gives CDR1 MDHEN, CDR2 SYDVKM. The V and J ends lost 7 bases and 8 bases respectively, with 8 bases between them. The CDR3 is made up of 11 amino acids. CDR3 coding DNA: TGTGCCAGCAAGAACGAGGAAAAACTGTTTTTT. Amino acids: CASKNEEKLFF.

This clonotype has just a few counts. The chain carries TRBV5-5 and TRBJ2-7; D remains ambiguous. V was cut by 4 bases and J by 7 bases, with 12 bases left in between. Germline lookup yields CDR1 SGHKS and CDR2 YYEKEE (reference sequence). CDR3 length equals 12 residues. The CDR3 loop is CASSKIGEEQYF. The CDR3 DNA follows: TGTGCCAGCAGCAAAATCGGTGAGGAGCAGTACTTC.

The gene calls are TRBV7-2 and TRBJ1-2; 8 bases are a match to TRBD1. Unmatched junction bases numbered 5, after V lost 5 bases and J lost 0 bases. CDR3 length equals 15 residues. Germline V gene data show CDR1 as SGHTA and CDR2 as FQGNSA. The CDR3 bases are TGTGCCAGCAGCCCTCGGACAGGGTCTAACTATGGCTACACCTTC. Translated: CASSPRTGSNYGYTF.

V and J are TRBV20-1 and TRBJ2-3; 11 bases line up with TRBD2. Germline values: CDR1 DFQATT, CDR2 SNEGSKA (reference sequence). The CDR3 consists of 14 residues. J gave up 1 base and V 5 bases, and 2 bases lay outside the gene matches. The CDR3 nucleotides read TGCAGTGCTCCGGGACTAGCGGGCACAGATACGCAGTATTTT. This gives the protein CSAPGLAGTDTQYF.

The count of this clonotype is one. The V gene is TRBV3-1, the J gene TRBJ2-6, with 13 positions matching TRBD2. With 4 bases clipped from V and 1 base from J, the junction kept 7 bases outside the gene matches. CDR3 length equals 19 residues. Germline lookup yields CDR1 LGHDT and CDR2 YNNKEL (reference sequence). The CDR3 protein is CASSRRLAGGLSGANVLTF. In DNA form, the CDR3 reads TGTGCCAGCAGCCGCCGACTAGCGGGAGGTTTATCTGGGGCCAACGTCCTGACTTTC.

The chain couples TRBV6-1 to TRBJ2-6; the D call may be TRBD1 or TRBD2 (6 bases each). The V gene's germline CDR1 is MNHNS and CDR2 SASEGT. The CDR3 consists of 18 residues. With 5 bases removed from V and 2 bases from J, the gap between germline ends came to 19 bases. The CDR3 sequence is CASSPRGGGAAGANVLTF. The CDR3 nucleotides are TGTGCCAGCAGTCCTCGTGGAGGGGGAGCTGCTGGGGCCAACGTCCTGACTTTC.

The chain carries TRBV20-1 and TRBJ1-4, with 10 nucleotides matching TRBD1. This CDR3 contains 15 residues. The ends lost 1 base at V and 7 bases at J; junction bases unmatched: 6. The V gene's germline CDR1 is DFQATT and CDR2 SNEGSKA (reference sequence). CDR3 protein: CSARGGDRGGEKLFF. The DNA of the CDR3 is TGCAGTGCTAGAGGGGGGGACAGGGGAGGTGAAAAACTGTTTTTT.

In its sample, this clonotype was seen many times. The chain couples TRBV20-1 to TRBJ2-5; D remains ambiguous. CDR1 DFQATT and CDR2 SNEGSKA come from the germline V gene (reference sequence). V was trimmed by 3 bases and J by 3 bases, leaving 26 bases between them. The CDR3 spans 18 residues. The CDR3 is CSASITLRPTIPEETQYF. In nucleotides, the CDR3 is TGCAGTGCTAGTATCACCCTGAGGCCGACCATACCAGAAGAGACCCAGTACTTC.

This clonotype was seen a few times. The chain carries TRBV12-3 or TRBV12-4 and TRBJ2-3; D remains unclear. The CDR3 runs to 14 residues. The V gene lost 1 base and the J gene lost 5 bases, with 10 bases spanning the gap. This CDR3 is CASSLVALKDTQYF. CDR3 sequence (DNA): TGTGCCAGCAGTTTAGTAGCATTGAAAGATACGCAGTATTTT.

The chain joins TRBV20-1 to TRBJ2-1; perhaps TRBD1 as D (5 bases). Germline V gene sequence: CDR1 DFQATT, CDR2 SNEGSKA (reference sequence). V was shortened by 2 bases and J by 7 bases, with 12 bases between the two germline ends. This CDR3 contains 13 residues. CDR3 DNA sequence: TGCAGTGCTAGAAACCCCAGGGTAAATGAGCAGTTCTTC. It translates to CSARNPRVNEQFF.

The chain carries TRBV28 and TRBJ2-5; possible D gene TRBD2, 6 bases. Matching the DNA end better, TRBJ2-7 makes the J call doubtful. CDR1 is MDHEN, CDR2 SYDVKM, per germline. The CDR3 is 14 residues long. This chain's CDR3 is CATKRDGSRDEQYF. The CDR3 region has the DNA TGTGCCACCAAAAGGGACGGGAGCCGGGACGAGCAGTACTTC.

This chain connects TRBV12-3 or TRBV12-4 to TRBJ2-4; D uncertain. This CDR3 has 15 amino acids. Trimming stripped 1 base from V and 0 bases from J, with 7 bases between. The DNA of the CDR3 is TGTGCCAGCAGTTTAGATCAGGTAGCCAAAAACATTCAGTACTTC. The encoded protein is CASSLDQVAKNIQYF.